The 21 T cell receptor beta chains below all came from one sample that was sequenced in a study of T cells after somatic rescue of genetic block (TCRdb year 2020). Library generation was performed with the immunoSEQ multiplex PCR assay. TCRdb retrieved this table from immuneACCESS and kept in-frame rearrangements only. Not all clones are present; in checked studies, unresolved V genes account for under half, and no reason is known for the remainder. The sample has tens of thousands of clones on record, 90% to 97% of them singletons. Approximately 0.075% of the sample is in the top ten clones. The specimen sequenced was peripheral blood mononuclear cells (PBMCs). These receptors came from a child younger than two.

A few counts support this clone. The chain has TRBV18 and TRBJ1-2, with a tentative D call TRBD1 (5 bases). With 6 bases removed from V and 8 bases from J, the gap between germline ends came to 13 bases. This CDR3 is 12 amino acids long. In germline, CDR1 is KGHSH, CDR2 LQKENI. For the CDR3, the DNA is TGTGCCAGCTCCCCGGGGGGGTCCGGCTACACCTTC. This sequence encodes CASSPGGSGYTF.

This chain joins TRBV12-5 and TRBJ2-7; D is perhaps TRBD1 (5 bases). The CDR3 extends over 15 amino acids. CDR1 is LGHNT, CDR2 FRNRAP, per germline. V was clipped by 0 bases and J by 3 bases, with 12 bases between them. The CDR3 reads CASGLVNTGNYEQYF. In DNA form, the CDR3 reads TGTGCTAGTGGTTTGGTAAACACAGGAAACTACGAGCAGTACTTC.

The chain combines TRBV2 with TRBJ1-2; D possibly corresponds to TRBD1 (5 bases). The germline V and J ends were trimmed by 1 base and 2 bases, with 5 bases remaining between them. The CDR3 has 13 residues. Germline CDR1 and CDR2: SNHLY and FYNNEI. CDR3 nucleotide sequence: TGTGCCAGCAGTGAAGGACAGAACTATGGCTACACCTTC. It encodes CASSEGQNYGYTF.

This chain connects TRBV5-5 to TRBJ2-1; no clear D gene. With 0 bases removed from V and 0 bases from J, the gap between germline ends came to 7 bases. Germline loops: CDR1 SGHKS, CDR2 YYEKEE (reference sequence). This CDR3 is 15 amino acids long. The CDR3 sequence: CASSLGLLSYNEQFF. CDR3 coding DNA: TGTGCCAGCAGCTTGGGACTTCTCTCCTACAATGAGCAGTTCTTC.

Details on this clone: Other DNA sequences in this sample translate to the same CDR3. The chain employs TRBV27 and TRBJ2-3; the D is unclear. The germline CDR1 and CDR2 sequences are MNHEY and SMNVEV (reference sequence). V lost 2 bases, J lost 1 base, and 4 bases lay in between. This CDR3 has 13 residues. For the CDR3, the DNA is TGTGCCAGCAGTTTAGCAGGCACAGATACGCAGTATTTT. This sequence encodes CASSLAGTDTQYF.

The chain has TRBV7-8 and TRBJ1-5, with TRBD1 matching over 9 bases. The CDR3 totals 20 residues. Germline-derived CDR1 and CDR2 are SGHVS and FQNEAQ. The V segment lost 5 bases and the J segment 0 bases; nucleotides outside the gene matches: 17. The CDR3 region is CASSRWDRDILTYSNQPQHF. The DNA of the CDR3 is TGTGCCAGCAGCCGATGGGACAGGGATATCCTGACCTATAGCAATCAGCCCCAGCATTTT.

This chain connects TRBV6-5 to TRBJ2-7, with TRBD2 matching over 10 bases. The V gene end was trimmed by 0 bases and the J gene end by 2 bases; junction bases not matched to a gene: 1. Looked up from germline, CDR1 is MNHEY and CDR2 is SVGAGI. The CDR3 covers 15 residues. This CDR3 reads CASSYSGTSAYEQYF. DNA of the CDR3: TGTGCCAGCAGTTACTCCGGGACTAGCGCCTACGAGCAGTACTTC.

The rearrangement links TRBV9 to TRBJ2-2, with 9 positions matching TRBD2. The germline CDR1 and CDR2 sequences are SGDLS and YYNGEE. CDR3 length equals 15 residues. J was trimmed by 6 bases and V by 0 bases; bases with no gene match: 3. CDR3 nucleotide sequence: TGTGCCAGCAGCGTAGAGCCTAGCGGGGCCGGGGAGCTGTTTTTT. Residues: CASSVEPSGAGELFF.

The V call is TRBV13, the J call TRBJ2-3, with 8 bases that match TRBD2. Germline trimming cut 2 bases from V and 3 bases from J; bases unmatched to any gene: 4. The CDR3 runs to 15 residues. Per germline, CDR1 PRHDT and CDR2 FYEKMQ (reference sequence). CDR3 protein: CASSLFTSGTDTQYF. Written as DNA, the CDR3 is TGTGCCAGCAGCTTATTTACTAGCGGAACAGATACGCAGTATTTT.

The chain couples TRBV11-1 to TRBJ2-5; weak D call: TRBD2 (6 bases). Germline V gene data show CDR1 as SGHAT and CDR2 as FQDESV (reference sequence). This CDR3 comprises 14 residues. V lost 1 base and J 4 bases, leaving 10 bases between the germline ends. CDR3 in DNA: TGTGCCAGCAGCTTAGTAGGAGGGGTAGAGACCCAGTACTTC. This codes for CASSLVGGVETQYF.

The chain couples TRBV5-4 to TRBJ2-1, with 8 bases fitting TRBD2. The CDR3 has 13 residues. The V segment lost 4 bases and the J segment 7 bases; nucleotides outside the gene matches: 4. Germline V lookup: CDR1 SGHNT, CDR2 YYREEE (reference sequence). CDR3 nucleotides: TGTGCCAGCAGCATTAGCGGGAATAATGAGCAGTTCTTC. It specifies CASSISGNNEQFF.

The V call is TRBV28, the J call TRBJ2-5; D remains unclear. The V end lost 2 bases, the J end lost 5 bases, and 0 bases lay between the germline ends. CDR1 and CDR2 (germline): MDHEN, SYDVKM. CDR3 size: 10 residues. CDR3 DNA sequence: TGTGCCAGCAGTTTAGAGACCCAGTACTTC. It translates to CASSLETQYF.

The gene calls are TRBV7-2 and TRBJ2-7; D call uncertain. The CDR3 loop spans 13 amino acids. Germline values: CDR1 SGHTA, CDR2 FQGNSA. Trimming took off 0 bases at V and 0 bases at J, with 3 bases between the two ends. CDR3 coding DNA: TGTGCCAGCAGCTTAGCGGACTCCTACGAGCAGTACTTC. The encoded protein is CASSLADSYEQYF.

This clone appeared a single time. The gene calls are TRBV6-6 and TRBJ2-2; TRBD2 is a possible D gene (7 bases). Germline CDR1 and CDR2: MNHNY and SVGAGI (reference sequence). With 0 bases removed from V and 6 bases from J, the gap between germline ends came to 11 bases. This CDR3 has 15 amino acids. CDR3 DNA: TGTGCCAGCAGTTACTCCGGGGGGCCGGCCGGGGAGCTGTTTTTT. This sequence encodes CASSYSGGPAGELFF.

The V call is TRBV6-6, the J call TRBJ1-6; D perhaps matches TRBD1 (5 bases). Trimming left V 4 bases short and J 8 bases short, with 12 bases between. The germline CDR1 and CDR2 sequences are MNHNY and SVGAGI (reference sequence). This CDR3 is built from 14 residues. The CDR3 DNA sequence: TGTGCCAGCAGTTCGACCAGGGATGATTCACCCCTCCACTTT. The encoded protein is CASSSTRDDSPLHF.

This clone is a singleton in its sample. The CDR3 nucleotides are TGTGCCAGCAGCTTATTACCTTGGTCTGGAAACACCATATATTTT. It encodes CASSLLPWSGNTIYF. The gene calls are TRBV5-6 and TRBJ1-3; D is undetermined. Germline V gives CDR1 SGHDT, CDR2 YYEEEE. The CDR3 runs to 15 residues. V was shortened by 2 bases and J by 1 base, with 10 bases between the two germline ends.

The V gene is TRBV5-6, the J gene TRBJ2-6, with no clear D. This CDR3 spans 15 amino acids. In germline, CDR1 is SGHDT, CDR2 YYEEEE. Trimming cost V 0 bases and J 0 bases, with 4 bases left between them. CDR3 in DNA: TGTGCCAGCAGCTTGGGACGCTCTGGGGCCAACGTCCTGACTTTC. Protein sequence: CASSLGRSGANVLTF.

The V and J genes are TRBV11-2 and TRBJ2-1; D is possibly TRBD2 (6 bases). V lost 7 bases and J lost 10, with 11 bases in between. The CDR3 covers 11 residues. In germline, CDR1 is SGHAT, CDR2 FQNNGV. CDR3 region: CASTLGREQFF. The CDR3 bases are TGTGCCAGCACCCTAGGGAGGGAGCAGTTCTTC. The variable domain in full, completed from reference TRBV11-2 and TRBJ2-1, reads EAGVAQSPRYKIIEKRQSVAFWCNPISGHATLYWYQQILGQGPKLLIQFQNNGVVDDSQLPKDRFSAERLKGVDSTLKIQPAKLEDSAVYLCASTLGREQFFGPGTRLTVL.

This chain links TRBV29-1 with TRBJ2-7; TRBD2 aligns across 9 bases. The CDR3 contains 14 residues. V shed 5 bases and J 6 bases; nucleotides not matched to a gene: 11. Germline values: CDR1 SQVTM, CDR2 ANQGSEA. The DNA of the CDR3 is TGCAGCGTTCATTCACTGGGCGGGAGGGCCGAGCAGTACTTC. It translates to CSVHSLGGRAEQYF.

The CDR3 reads CASSRYNEQFF. CDR3 in DNA: TGTGCCAGCAGTCGCTACAATGAGCAGTTCTTC. The chain employs TRBV27 and TRBJ2-1; D is undetermined. Trimming removed 5 bases at V and 3 bases at J, with 2 bases between. The CDR3 runs 11 residues. Germline V CDR1 and CDR2: MNHEY, SMNVEV (reference sequence).

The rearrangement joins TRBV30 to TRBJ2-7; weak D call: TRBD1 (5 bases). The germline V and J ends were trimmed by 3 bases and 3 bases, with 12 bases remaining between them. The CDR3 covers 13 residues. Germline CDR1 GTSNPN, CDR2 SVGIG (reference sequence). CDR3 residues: CAWRGQGGYEQYF. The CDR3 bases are TGTGCCTGGAGGGGGCAGGGTGGCTACGAGCAGTACTTC.